These T cell receptor beta chains were read from a single sample in a study of blood T cells in healthy people across ages. TCRdb re-called the 5' RACE reads through MiXCR, storing one row per CDR3 protein. Counted here are approximately 670,000 distinct CDR3 sequences, 40% to 45% occurring once; the ten biggest clones make up around 30%. The sample consisted of blood. These TCRs come from an older man in good health. Both conserved end residues are part of each CDR3. Fields, in order: J gene, V gene, CDR3 length, D gene, clone size, CDR3 protein, CDR3 DNA. A D gene is named only where the DNA matches it firmly. Rows may omit the clone size; those that give it use once, few, many or a size class.

TRBJ2-7	TRBV5-4	16	TRBD2	-	CASSLAERGGPDEQYF	TGTGCCAGCAGCTTGGCAGAAAGGGGAGGGCCAGACGAGCAGTACTTC
TRBJ2-3	TRBV7-9	16	-	-	CASSFQGLPSTDTQYF	TGTGCCAGCAGCTTCCAGGGGTTACCTAGCACAGATACGCAGTATTTT
TRBJ2-7	TRBV7-2	14	-	-	CASSSDRKGGQQYF	TGTGCCAGCAGCTCCGACAGGAAAGGGGGGCAGCAGTACTTC
TRBJ2-3	TRBV6-2/TRBV6-3	15	TRBD2	few	CASMLLAGTADTQYF	TGTGCCAGCATGCTCCTAGCGGGAACCGCAGATACGCAGTATTTT
TRBJ1-2	TRBV29-1	12	-	-	CSVGRPNYGYTF	TGCAGCGTAGGGAGACCTAACTATGGCTACACCTTC
TRBJ2-1	TRBV9	16	TRBD1	-	CASSVGQGARVNEQFF	TGTGCCAGCAGCGTAGGGCAGGGGGCGCGGGTCAATGAGCAGTTCTTC
TRBJ2-7	TRBV6-5	11	-	-	CARKDIYEQYF	TGTGCCAGGAAGGACATCTACGAGCAGTACTTC
TRBJ2-7	TRBV11-2	13	-	few	CASSPKRVTEQYF	TGTGCCAGCAGCCCAAAGAGGGTAACCGAGCAGTACTTC
TRBJ2-5	TRBV7-9	14	TRBD2	-	CASSPTSDAGEQYF	TGTGCCAGCAGCCCGACTAGCGATGCGGGTGAGCAGTACTTC
TRBJ2-1	TRBV10-3	17	TRBD2	-	CAISQGGAGQSYNERFF	TGTGCCATCAGTCAGGGAGGGGCGGGCCAATCCTACAATGAGCGGTTCTTC
TRBJ2-1	TRBV9	16	TRBD2	few	CASSAGTSGTYNEQFF	TGTGCCAGCAGCGCGGGGACTAGCGGCACCTACAATGAGCAGTTCTTC
TRBJ2-3	TRBV7-2	14	-	-	CASSPQGFIDTQYF	TGTGCCAGCAGCCCGCAGGGTTTCATAGATACGCAGTATTTT
TRBJ1-2	TRBV25-1	12	-	once	CASSGWAALYTF	TGTGCCAGCAGTGGATGGGCAGCCCTCTACACCTTC
TRBJ2-1	TRBV6-1	17	TRBD2	-	CASSLPGLAGASNEQFF	TGTGCCAGCAGTCTCCCGGGACTAGCGGGAGCGAGTAATGAGCAGTTCTTC
TRBJ2-5	TRBV6-2/TRBV6-3	14	TRBD2	few	CASSTGGGQETQYF	TGTGCCAGCAGCACGGGGGGTGGCCAAGAGACCCAGTACTTC
TRBJ1-2	TRBV4-3	16	-	-	CASSQVNGGLLGGYTF	TGCGCCAGCAGCCAAGTTAACGGTGGTCTCCTGGGGGGCTACACCTTC
TRBJ2-5	TRBV9	14	-	-	CASSVVADQETQYF	TGTGCCAGCAGCGTAGTGGCCGACCAAGAGACCCAGTACTTC
TRBJ2-1	TRBV20-1	14	TRBD1	few	CSASRTGVDAEQFF	TGCAGTGCTAGTCGGACAGGGGTTGATGCTGAGCAGTTCTTC
TRBJ2-3	TRBV10-1	17	TRBD1	many	CASSEYGQGRRTDTQYF	TGCGCCAGCAGTGAGTACGGACAGGGTAGGAGGACAGATACGCAGTATTTT
TRBJ2-7	TRBV7-9	17	TRBD1	few	CASSLGGRGREDYEQYF	TGTGCCAGCAGCTTAGGGGGTAGGGGGCGCGAAGACTACGAGCAGTACTTC
TRBJ2-5	TRBV6-2/TRBV6-3	12	-	-	CGSSRGEWTQYF	TGTGGCAGCAGTAGGGGAGAGTGGACCCAGTACTTC
TRBJ2-5	TRBV9	17	-	-	CASSAGLNGGGQETQYF	TGTGCCAGCAGCGCCGGGTTGAACGGTGGGGGGCAAGAGACCCAGTACTTC
TRBJ2-7	TRBV19	15	TRBD1	few	CASSDLTGGNYEQYF	TGTGCCAGTTCCGACCTGACAGGGGGCAACTACGAGCAGTACTTC
TRBJ2-1	TRBV27	17	TRBD1	-	CASSGYRDRVSYNEQFF	TGTGCCAGCAGTGGATACCGGGACAGGGTTTCCTACAATGAGCAGTTCTTC
TRBJ2-7	TRBV20-1	14	-	-	CSARDPRVLTEQYF	TGCAGTGCTAGAGACCCTAGGGTGCTTACTGAGCAGTACTTC
TRBJ2-7	TRBV20-1	13	-	-	CSAERDGNYEQYF	TGCAGTGCGGAACGGGACGGAAACTACGAGCAGTACTTC
TRBJ2-7	TRBV4-2	17	-	-	CASSQDGRGGSNYEQYF	TGTGCCAGCAGCCAAGATGGGAGAGGGGGGTCTAACTACGAGCAGTACTTC
TRBJ2-5	TRBV10-3	17	TRBD2	-	CAISEPPGAGGGETQYF	TGTGCCATCAGTGAGCCCCCCGGAGCGGGGGGTGGGGAGACCCAGTACTTC
TRBJ1-1	TRBV10-1	14	-	few	CASSEYGRNTEAFF	TGCGCCAGCAGTGAGTATGGAAGAAACACTGAAGCTTTCTTT
TRBJ2-7	TRBV12-3/TRBV12-4	15	-	few	CASSSSRRGLGEQYF	TGTGCCAGCAGTTCTAGTCGTCGGGGATTGGGCGAGCAGTACTTC
TRBJ2-1	TRBV9	19	TRBD2	-	CASSVEPRLAGASYNEQFF	TGTGCCAGCAGCGTAGAGCCGAGACTAGCGGGAGCTTCCTACAATGAGCAGTTCTTC
TRBJ2-2	TRBV5-1	13	-	-	CASSLYVSGELFF	TGCGCCAGCAGCTTGTATGTTTCCGGGGAGCTGTTTTTT
TRBJ2-1	TRBV29-1	14	TRBD2	once	CSVGGLAVCNEQFF	TGCAGCGTTGGAGGACTAGCGGTTTGCAATGAGCAGTTCTTC
TRBJ2-5	TRBV6-2/TRBV6-3	16	-	few	CASSTIGTPRTETQYF	TGTGCCAGCAGTACCATTGGGACTCCTCGGACGGAGACCCAGTACTTC
TRBJ2-3	TRBV4-3	17	-	few	CASSQDERGPFRDTQYF	TGCGCCAGCAGCCAAGATGAAAGGGGACCTTTCAGAGATACGCAGTATTTT
TRBJ2-4	TRBV21-1	20	-	few	CASSGRGWTPEGVAKNIQYF	TGTGCCAGCAGCGGCCGAGGGTGGACCCCCGAAGGGGTAGCCAAAAACATTCAGTACTTC
TRBJ2-3	TRBV14	12	-	few	CASSPRADTQYF	TGTGCCAGCAGCCCCAGGGCAGATACGCAGTATTTT
TRBJ1-1	TRBV7-3	16	TRBD1	-	CASSTRTGGMNTEAFF	TGTGCCAGCAGCACCCGGACAGGGGGAATGAACACTGAAGCTTTCTTT
TRBJ2-1	TRBV15	15	TRBD1	-	CATSSRDRGFDEQFF	TGTGCCACCAGCAGCCGGGACAGGGGTTTCGATGAGCAGTTCTTC
TRBJ2-1	TRBV27	15	TRBD2	many	CASSLAGVSSNEQFF	TGTGCCAGCAGTCTAGCGGGAGTAAGTAGCAATGAGCAGTTCTTC
TRBJ1-1	TRBV15	17	-	-	CATSRDRSRGFITEAFF	TGTGCCACCAGCAGAGATCGGTCTCGGGGGTTTATCACTGAAGCTTTCTTT
TRBJ1-1	TRBV3-1	14	-	-	CASSHTGTNTEAFF	TGTGCCAGCAGCCATACAGGCACGAACACTGAAGCTTTCTTT
TRBJ1-2	TRBV6-1	13	-	-	CASRETVVYGYTF	TGTGCCAGCCGTGAGACAGTAGTCTATGGCTACACCTTC
TRBJ2-7	TRBV20-1	13	TRBD1	-	CSPGTGDSYEQYF	TGCAGCCCCGGGACAGGGGACTCCTACGAGCAGTACTTC
TRBJ2-7	TRBV28	12	-	few	CASLSGIYEQYF	TGTGCCAGCCTCTCTGGTATATACGAGCAGTACTTC
TRBJ2-6	TRBV3-1	16	-	many	CASSQVSASGANVLTF	TGTGCCAGCAGCCAAGTCTCAGCCTCTGGGGCCAACGTCCTGACTTTC
TRBJ2-1	TRBV5-6	15	TRBD1	few	CASSPRDRIVNEQFF	TGTGCCAGCAGCCCCCGGGACAGGATTGTAAATGAGCAGTTCTTC
TRBJ2-1	TRBV3-1	15	-	-	CASSQDRAGKNEQFF	TGTGCCAGCAGCCAAGATCGGGCAGGAAAAAATGAGCAGTTCTTC
TRBJ2-5	TRBV7-2	15	TRBD2	-	CASRPAGGLQETQYF	TGTGCCAGCAGGCCAGCGGGGGGGCTACAAGAGACCCAGTACTTC
TRBJ1-2	TRBV28	11	-	-	CASLTGYGYTF	TGTGCCAGCCTGACTGGCTATGGCTACACCTTC
TRBJ2-6	TRBV6-2/TRBV6-3	15	-	many	CAASGASSGANVLTF	TGTGCCGCTTCGGGAGCCAGCTCTGGGGCCAACGTCCTGACTTTC
TRBJ1-2	TRBV3-1	15	TRBD1	-	CAISPGQGASAGYTF	TGTGCCATCAGTCCGGGACAGGGGGCTTCGGCTGGCTACACCTTC